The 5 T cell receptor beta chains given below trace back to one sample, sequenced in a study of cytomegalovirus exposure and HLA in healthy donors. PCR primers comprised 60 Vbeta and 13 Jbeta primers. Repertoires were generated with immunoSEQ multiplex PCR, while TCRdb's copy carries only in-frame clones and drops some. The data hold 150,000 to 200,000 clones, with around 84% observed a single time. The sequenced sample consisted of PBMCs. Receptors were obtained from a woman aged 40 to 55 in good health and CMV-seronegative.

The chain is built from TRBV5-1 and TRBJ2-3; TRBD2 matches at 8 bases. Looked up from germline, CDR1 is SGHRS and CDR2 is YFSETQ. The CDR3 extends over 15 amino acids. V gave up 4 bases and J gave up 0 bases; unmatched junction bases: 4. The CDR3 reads CASSTSGSSTDTQYF. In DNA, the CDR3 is TGCGCCAGCAGCACTAGCGGATCTAGCACAGATACGCAGTATTTT.

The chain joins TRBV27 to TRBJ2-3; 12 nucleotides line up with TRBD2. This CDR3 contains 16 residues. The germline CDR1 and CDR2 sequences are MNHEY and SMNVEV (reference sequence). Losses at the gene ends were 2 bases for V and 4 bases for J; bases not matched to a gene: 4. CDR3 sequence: CASSLRTSGVPDTQYF. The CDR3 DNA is TGTGCCAGCAGTTTACGGACTAGCGGGGTCCCAGATACGCAGTATTTT.

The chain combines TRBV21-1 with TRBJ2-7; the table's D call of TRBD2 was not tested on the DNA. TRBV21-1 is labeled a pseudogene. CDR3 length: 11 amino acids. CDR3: CASSKVGEQYF. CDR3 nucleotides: TGTGCCAGCAGCAAAGTCGGCGAGCAGTACTTC.

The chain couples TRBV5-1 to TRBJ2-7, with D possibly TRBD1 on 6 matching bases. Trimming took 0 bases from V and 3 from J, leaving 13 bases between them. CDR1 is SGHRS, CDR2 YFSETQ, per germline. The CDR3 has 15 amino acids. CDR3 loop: CASSLESGTSYEQYF. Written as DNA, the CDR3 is TGCGCCAGCAGCTTGGAATCCGGGACAAGCTACGAGCAGTACTTC.

CDR3 nucleotide sequence: TGTGCCAGCAGTGAGCGGGGGGGGGCTCGTAATTCACCCCTCCACTTT. It translates to CASSERGGARNSPLHF. The chain recombines TRBV2 with TRBJ1-6; tentative D call: TRBD1 (6 bases). This CDR3 contains 16 residues. Germline-derived CDR1 and CDR2 are SNHLY and FYNNEI. With 3 bases removed from V and 6 bases from J, the gap between germline ends came to 15 bases.